This T cell receptor beta chain was documented in a study of shared T cell receptors in the human thymus. This clone has a single count. This table comes from immunoSEQ multiplex PCR, and its TCRdb copy is limited to in-frame clones, with some not included. The sample carries some 760,000 clones, 80% to 90% recorded once. Germline assignment: CDR1 MGHRA and CDR2 YSYEKL. The CDR3 contains 14 residues. Trimming left V 5 bases short and J 4 bases short, with 12 bases between. The same data also went into a second study, on human thymus T cells. As that report states: Thymic resections from corrective heart surgery supplied the tissue.

The sequence was obtained from a girl less than two years old with a congenital heart defect. What was sequenced was thymocytes. J is TRBJ1-3 and V is TRBV4-1; D gene ambiguous. CDR3 sequence reads: CASSGMVRGNTIYF. Here the CDR3 DNA reads TGCGCCAGCAGCGGAATGGTCAGGGGAAACACCATATATTTT.